These 23 T cell receptor beta chains were sequenced from one sample in a study of radiotherapy plus CTLA-4 blockade in lung cancer. Repertoires were generated with immunoSEQ multiplex PCR, while TCRdb's copy carries only in-frame clones and drops some. The top ten hold about an eighth of the sample, which has 85,000 to 90,000 clones, about three quarters seen once. The sample consisted of peripheral blood, taken from a patient treated with radiotherapy plus ipilimumab. These receptor sequences come from a human donor with non-small cell lung cancer that progressed on radiotherapy plus ipilimumab.

The V gene is TRBV10-3, the J gene TRBJ1-1, with 7 bases fitting TRBD1. The CDR3 loop spans 13 amino acids. V gave up 10 bases and J gave up 6 bases; unmatched junction bases: 11. Germline CDR1 reads ENHRY; CDR2 reads SYGVKD. Here the CDR3 DNA reads TGTGCCACCACGGCAGGGGGGGAGGCTGAAGCTTTCTTT. Protein: CATTAGGEAEAFF.

In its sample, this clone was seen a few times. The chain employs TRBV5-4 and TRBJ1-1, with 7 bases that match TRBD1. Germline V CDR1 and CDR2: SGHNT, YYREEE (reference sequence). This CDR3 has 14 residues. The V gene end was trimmed by 1 base and the J gene end by 1 base; junction bases not matched to a gene: 1. The CDR3: CASSLSGGNTEAFF. In nucleotides, the CDR3 is TGTGCCAGCAGCTTGTCAGGGGGGAACACTGAAGCTTTCTTT.

The CDR3, as DNA: TGTGCCAGCAGCTTTCTGGTTGGGGGAGGCTATAATGAGCAGTTCTTC. This sequence encodes CASSFLVGGGYNEQFF. The rearrangement joins TRBV7-9 to TRBJ2-1; tentative D call: TRBD2 (6 bases). Germline assignment: CDR1 SEHNR and CDR2 FQNEAQ (reference sequence). The V end lost 3 bases, the J end lost 7 bases, and 19 bases lay between the germline ends. The CDR3 sequence is 16 residues long.

This chain uses TRBV4-3 with TRBJ2-5, with no clear D. The V end lost 0 bases, the J end lost 4 bases, and 15 bases lay between the germline ends. CDR1 and CDR2 (germline): LGHNA, YSLEER. This CDR3 is built from 16 residues. CDR3 nucleotides: TGCGCCAGCAGCCAAGACGCGGTGGGCCCGAGAGAGACCCAGTACTTC. Protein product: CASSQDAVGPRETQYF.

The chain combines TRBV30 with TRBJ1-6; D is ambiguous. V lost 5 bases and J lost 5, with 10 bases in between. The V gene's germline CDR1 is GTSNPN and CDR2 SVGIG (reference sequence). CDR3 size: 13 residues. The CDR3 DNA reads as TGTGCCTGGCAGGTTCACGATAATTCACCCCTCCACTTT. Its protein is CAWQVHDNSPLHF.

The chain joins TRBV15 to TRBJ2-2, with 10 nucleotides matching TRBD1. Germline loops: CDR1 LNHNV, CDR2 YYDKDF (reference sequence). J was trimmed by 6 bases and V by 1 base; bases with no gene match: 14. This CDR3 region has 19 residues. CDR3 DNA sequence: TGTGCCACCAGCAGAGTTGGAGTTGGAGGGACAGGGGTGGCCGGGGAGCTGTTTTTT. The encoded protein is CATSRVGVGGTGVAGELFF.

The chain employs TRBV6-6 and TRBJ2-1, with a possible D match to TRBD1 (6 bases). V lost 2 bases and J 14 bases, leaving 13 bases between the germline ends. This CDR3 has 12 residues. The V gene's germline CDR1 is MNHNY and CDR2 SVGAGI (reference sequence). The CDR3 region is CASSYVDKGEFF. In DNA, the CDR3 is TGTGCCAGCAGTTACGTAGACAAGGGGGAGTTCTTC.

This chain uses TRBV7-3 with TRBJ2-3; D perhaps matches TRBD1 (7 bases). Germline loops: CDR1 SGHTA, CDR2 FQGTGA. CDR3 length: 15 residues. The ends were cut back, 2 bases at V and 0 bases at J, with 9 bases in the middle. CDR3 region: CASSLQGGSTDTQYF. CDR3 in DNA: TGTGCCAGCAGCTTACAGGGGGGCAGCACAGATACGCAGTATTTT.

The V and J genes are TRBV4-2 and TRBJ2-5, with 10 bases aligning to TRBD2. Germline V gene lookup returns CDR1 LGHNA and CDR2 YNFKEQ. This CDR3 is 16 amino acids long. V lost 1 base and J lost 1; bases outside the gene matches: 3. Here the CDR3 DNA reads TGTGCCAGCAGCCAAGTCCAGCGGGGGGGCCAAGAGACCCAGTACTTC. Its translation: CASSQVQRGGQETQYF.

The chain has TRBV18 and TRBJ2-5; possible D gene TRBD1, 6 bases. V was cut by 2 bases and J by 5 bases, with 15 bases left in between. The germline V gene has CDR1 KGHSH and CDR2 LQKENI. CDR3 length: 15 amino acids. CDR3 protein: CASSPGAGAPETQYF. In DNA form, the CDR3 reads TGTGCCAGCTCACCAGGGGCAGGGGCCCCGGAGACCCAGTACTTC. The entire variable domain, with the rest obtained from reference TRBV18 and TRBJ2-5, is as follows: NAGVMQNPRHLVRRRGQEARLRCSPMKGHSHVYWYRQLPEEGLKFMVYLQKENIIDESGMPKERFSAEFPKEGPSILRIQQVVRGDSAAYFCASSPGAGAPETQYFGPGTRLLVL.

This clone was picked up a small number of times. J is TRBJ1-1 and V is TRBV5-6; 9 bases are a match to TRBD1. There are 14 residues in the CDR3. With V trimmed by 2 bases and J by 4 bases, 3 bases remained unmatched. Germline CDR1 and CDR2: SGHDT and YYEEEE. The CDR3 loop is CASSFGTGPTEAFF. CDR3 DNA: TGTGCCAGCAGCTTCGGGACAGGGCCCACTGAAGCTTTCTTT.

The gene calls are TRBV28 and TRBJ2-7; D tentatively reads TRBD1 or TRBD2 (6 bases each). From germline, CDR1 is MDHEN and CDR2 SYDVKM. Trimming shortened V by 1 base and J by 4 bases, and 17 bases separated the two germline ends. This CDR3 contains 16 residues. The CDR3, as DNA: TGTGCCAGCAGTTTATTCTACGGGGGCGAGATTTACGAGCAGTACTTC. It specifies CASSLFYGGEIYEQYF.

J is TRBJ2-7 and V is TRBV27; D not certain. Trimming cost V 4 bases and J 3 bases, with 13 bases left between them. This CDR3 has 14 residues. Germline V gene sequence: CDR1 MNHEY, CDR2 SMNVEV (reference sequence). The CDR3 DNA is TGTGCCAGCAGTTCCACCGGAGCGCGCTACGAGCAGTACTTC. Translated: CASSSTGARYEQYF.

V gene TRBV2 combines with J gene TRBJ2-5; the D is unclear. Trimming left V 4 bases short and J 5 bases short, with 11 bases between. CDR1 and CDR2 from the germline V gene are SNHLY and FYNNEI. The CDR3 is made up of 13 amino acids. CDR3 nucleotides: TGTGCCAGCAGTGCCCTGGGTTGGGAGACCCAGTACTTC. Translating it yields CASSALGWETQYF.

The chain recombines TRBV6-1 with TRBJ2-5; 10 nucleotides line up with TRBD1. CDR3 size: 16 residues. Germline V lookup: CDR1 MNHNS, CDR2 SASEGT. J gave up 6 bases and V 1 base, and 8 bases lay outside the gene matches. CDR3 loop: CASSEGGTGVPKTQYF. As DNA, the CDR3 is TGTGCCAGCAGTGAAGGCGGGACAGGGGTCCCCAAGACCCAGTACTTC.

V and J are TRBV19 and TRBJ2-7; D possibly corresponds to TRBD1 (6 bases). CDR3 length equals 12 residues. V lost 4 bases, J lost 7 bases, and 11 bases lay in between. The germline V gene has CDR1 LNHDA and CDR2 SQIVND (reference sequence). CDR3 protein: CASSTGTQEQYF. CDR3 bases: TGTGCCAGTAGTACCGGGACACAGGAGCAGTACTTC.

The gene calls are TRBV28 and TRBJ2-3; 7 bases line up with TRBD2. The junction had 11 bases not matched to a gene; V was cut back by 6 bases and J by 5 bases. There are 15 residues in the CDR3. Germline lookup yields CDR1 MDHEN and CDR2 SYDVKM. This chain's CDR3 is CASSLLSGDRDTQYF. CDR3 sequence (DNA): TGTGCCAGCAGCCTCCTGAGCGGGGATAGAGATACGCAGTATTTT.

This clone has just one count. The chain uses TRBV11-1 and TRBJ2-1; 11 bases align to TRBD2. This CDR3 comprises 15 residues. Looked up from germline, CDR1 is SGHAT and CDR2 is FQDESV (reference sequence). Germline trimming cut 6 bases from V and 4 bases from J; bases unmatched to any gene: 5. The CDR3 loop is CASRPTSGSYNEQFF. CDR3 in DNA: TGTGCCAGCAGACCTACTAGCGGGAGTTACAATGAGCAGTTCTTC.

In this sample, this clone turned up once. The chain joins TRBV5-1 to TRBJ2-2; D is unclear. Germline lookup yields CDR1 SGHRS and CDR2 YFSETQ. The V and J ends lost 4 bases and 3 bases respectively, with 22 bases between them. The CDR3 runs 18 residues. CDR3 bases: TGCGCCAGCAGCCCGGACGGTGGCCGAATAGAGGACACCGGGGAGCTGTTTTTT. Its translation: CASSPDGGRIEDTGELFF.

This clone was recorded once. J is TRBJ1-2 and V is TRBV4-1; D remains unclear. Germline loops: CDR1 MGHRA, CDR2 YSYEKL. CDR3 length equals 15 residues. V was shortened by 1 base and J by 8 bases, with 17 bases between the two germline ends. Here the CDR3 DNA reads TGCGCCAGCAGCCAAGCATTCGGGGTACTTCTCGGCTACACCTTC. Amino acids: CASSQAFGVLLGYTF.

This clone was seen more than once but under ten times. The genes are TRBV19 and TRBJ1-6; 8 nucleotides agree with TRBD1. CDR1 is LNHDA and CDR2 is SQIVND in the germline V gene (reference sequence). Trimming at V came to 4 bases and at J to 7 bases, leaving 9 bases not matched to a gene. CDR3 length: 16 amino acids. The CDR3 DNA follows: TGTGCCAGTAGTAGCAACAGGGGGAATCGGAATTCACCCCTCCACTTT. Its translation is CASSSNRGNRNSPLHF.

This clone has only a few counts. This sequence joins TRBV29-1 and TRBJ2-1; D is ambiguous. The V and J ends lost 0 bases and 6 bases respectively, with 9 bases between them. Per germline, CDR1 SQVTM and CDR2 ANQGSEA. CDR3 length: 13 residues. The chain's CDR3 is CSVEDLSPNEQFF. The CDR3 nucleotides are TGCAGCGTTGAAGATCTCAGCCCCAATGAGCAGTTCTTC.

The chain carries TRBV12-1 and TRBJ1-1. TRBV12-1 is a pseudogene segment. This CDR3 is 15 amino acids long. CDR3 sequence: CASSFGQGRWPEAFF. The CDR3 region has the DNA TGTGCCAGCAGCTTTGGGCAGGGGAGGTGGCCTGAAGCTTTCTTT.